What follows are 23 T cell receptor beta chains derived from one specimen sequenced in a study of vaccination effects on CD4 cells after COVID-19. Within the ViraFEST assay, antigen-specific CD4+ T cells underwent expansion with viral peptide pools prior to sequencing. Having been cultured for around nine days, the cells underwent CD4+ T cell isolation. Either the BNT162b2 or mRNA-1273 vaccine was given to participants in two doses. Generated by immunoSEQ multiplex PCR, the TCRdb table keeps only in-frame clones and is missing some. The profile shows tens of thousands of clones, over 70% of them singletons. For these receptors, no antigen is known. The material sequenced was CD4+ T cells from PBMCs cultured with HCoV-NL63 spike peptides, taken after COVID-19 vaccination. The receptors derive from a human donor who received a COVID-19 vaccine.

The chain is built from TRBV12-3 or TRBV12-4 and TRBJ2-3; TRBD1 aligns across 8 bases. CDR3 length: 11 residues. The trim removed 5 bases at V and 10 bases at J, leaving 2 bases unmatched. The CDR3 nucleotides read TGTGCCAGCAGTGACAGGGGCGCGCAGTATTTT. Translation gives CASSDRGAQYF.

V is TRBV4-1 and J is TRBJ1-4, with D possibly being TRBD1 (6 bases). The CDR3 covers 19 residues. Germline CDR1 reads MGHRA; CDR2 reads YSYEKL. V lost 3 bases and J 1 base, leaving 21 bases between the germline ends. The CDR3 coding sequence is TGCGCCAGCAGCCACCCCCAGGGCAGGGGACGGATAACTAATGAAAAACTGTTTTTT. It codes for CASSHPQGRGRITNEKLFF.

There are a few counts of this clone. The CDR3 DNA follows: TGTGCCAGTGACACAGGGGGCCCCGGGGAGCTGTTTTTT. This encodes CASDTGGPGELFF. The genes are TRBV19 and TRBJ2-2; 9 bases agree with TRBD1. The germline gives CDR1 LNHDA, CDR2 SQIVND (reference sequence). The CDR3 covers 13 residues. Losses at the gene ends were 8 bases for V and 6 bases for J; bases not matched to a gene: 4.

V usage is TRBV5-4 and J usage is TRBJ2-7, with D perhaps matching TRBD1 or TRBD2 (5 bases each). The CDR3 runs 15 residues. Germline CDR1 SGHNT, CDR2 YYREEE (reference sequence). V lost 4 bases to trimming and J lost 0 bases, with 14 bases between them. The CDR3 DNA reads TGTGCCAGCAGCCCCCGGGACGGAAACTCCTACGAGCAGTACTTC. Translation: CASSPRDGNSYEQYF.

The chain uses TRBV4-1 and TRBJ1-2; D is possibly TRBD1 (5 bases). CDR1 and CDR2 (germline): MGHRA, YSYEKL. The V gene lost 3 bases and the J gene lost 1 base, with 12 bases spanning the gap. This CDR3 has 15 amino acids. This CDR3 is CASSHPGRNNYGYTF. As DNA, the CDR3 is TGCGCCAGCAGCCACCCGGGACGGAATAACTATGGCTACACCTTC.

This chain links TRBV3-1 (or the pseudogene TRBV3-2) with TRBJ2-7, with no clear D. Trimming took 0 bases from V and 3 from J, leaving 15 bases between them. The CDR3 is 16 residues long. Per the germline V gene, CDR1 is LGHDT and CDR2 is YNNKEL (reference sequence). As DNA, the CDR3 is TGTGCCAGCAGCCAAGAAGTCCAGCTGGCCTTCTACGAGCAGTACTTC. Its translation: CASSQEVQLAFYEQYF.

This clone has more than one count but fewer than ten. V is TRBV7-6 and J is TRBJ2-7; TRBD1 is a possible D gene (5 bases). The CDR3 is 16 residues long. Trimming took off 5 bases at V and 1 base at J, with 18 bases between the two ends. Per germline, CDR1 SGHVS and CDR2 FNYEAQ. This CDR3 reads CASSPFPQGKSYEQYF. The CDR3 nucleotides read TGTGCCAGCAGCCCCTTCCCCCAGGGCAAGTCCTACGAGCAGTACTTC.

The V and J genes are TRBV7-9 and TRBJ2-7; no clear D gene. The germline V and J ends were trimmed by 5 bases and 0 bases, with 2 bases remaining between them. Germline values: CDR1 SEHNR, CDR2 FQNEAQ (reference sequence). The CDR3 spans 11 residues. CDR3 sequence (DNA): TGTGCCAGCAGCCCCTCCTACGAGCAGTACTTC. Its protein is CASSPSYEQYF.

The chain couples TRBV15 to TRBJ1-2; D unclear. This CDR3 is 10 amino acids long. V shed 8 bases and J shed 8 bases, with 9 bases lying between them. CDR1 is LNHNV and CDR2 is YYDKDF in the germline V gene (reference sequence). This CDR3 is CATERTGYTF. The CDR3 DNA follows: TGTGCCACCGAGAGGACGGGCTACACCTTC.

The chain is built from TRBV9 and TRBJ2-7, with TRBD2 matching 11 bases. The CDR3 runs 17 residues. CDR1 SGDLS and CDR2 YYNGEE come from the germline V gene. The V and J ends lost 0 bases and 3 bases, in that order; junction bases with no gene match: 8. Written as DNA, the CDR3 is TGTGCCAGCAGCGTAGGGAGTGGGCTAGCGGGGGGCTACGAGCAGTACTTC. It encodes CASSVGSGLAGGYEQYF. The variable domain in full, completed from reference TRBV9 and TRBJ2-7, reads DSGVTQTPKHLITATGQRVTLRCSPRSGDLSVYWYQQSLDQGLQFLIQYYNGEERAKGNILERFSAQQFPDLHSELNLSSLELGDSALYFCASSVGSGLAGGYEQYFGPGTRLTVT.

V usage is TRBV9 and J usage is TRBJ1-3; D may be TRBD1 (5 bases). V dropped 2 bases and J dropped 1 base, with 10 bases sitting between them. This CDR3 comprises 15 residues. Looked up from germline, CDR1 is SGDLS and CDR2 is YYNGEE. In DNA, the CDR3 is TGTGCCAGCAGCGTTAACCAGGGATCTGGAAACACCATATATTTT. It encodes CASSVNQGSGNTIYF. The full variable domain, in which reference TRBV9 and TRBJ1-3 provide the parts outside the CDR3, is DSGVTQTPKHLITATGQRVTLRCSPRSGDLSVYWYQQSLDQGLQFLIQYYNGEERAKGNILERFSAQQFPDLHSELNLSSLELGDSALYFCASSVNQGSGNTIYFGEGSWLTVV.

The J gene is TRBJ2-2, the V gene TRBV7-9, with D perhaps being TRBD1 or TRBD2 (5 bases each). Trimming pared 1 base from V and 4 bases from J, leaving 13 bases between. Germline CDR1 and CDR2: SEHNR and FQNEAQ (reference sequence). The CDR3 loop spans 16 amino acids. The CDR3 region has the DNA TGTGCCAGCAGCTTAGGGGCAGGGACGAGCACCGGGGAGCTGTTTTTT. Its translation: CASSLGAGTSTGELFF.

This chain joins TRBV7-2 and TRBJ1-2; 9 nucleotides match TRBD1. Germline V gene data show CDR1 as SGHTA and CDR2 as FQGNSA. V gave up 5 bases and J gave up 4 bases; unmatched junction bases: 8. The CDR3 consists of 15 residues. The CDR3 reads CASSQGQGYGYGYTF. CDR3 in DNA: TGTGCCAGCAGCCAGGGACAGGGCTACGGCTATGGCTACACCTTC.

The chain couples TRBV6-1 to TRBJ2-3; a weak D match, TRBD2 (6 bases). With 2 bases removed from V and 3 bases from J, the gap between germline ends came to 12 bases. CDR1 and CDR2 (germline): MNHNS, SASEGT. The CDR3 covers 15 residues. CDR3 sequence reads: CASSERERETDTQYF. CDR3 DNA sequence: TGTGCCAGCAGTGAACGGGAGAGAGAGACAGATACGCAGTATTTT.

The rearrangement uses TRBV6-5 and TRBJ1-1; no clear D. Germline V lookup: CDR1 MNHEY, CDR2 SVGAGI. Trimming removed 0 bases from V and 0 bases from J, with 8 bases in between. CDR3 length: 15 amino acids. CDR3 sequence (DNA): TGTGCCAGCAGTTACTCGTTGCAAATGAACACTGAAGCTTTCTTT. Residues: CASSYSLQMNTEAFF.

The V gene is TRBV27, the J gene TRBJ1-1; unclear D gene. CDR1 and CDR2 from the germline V gene are MNHEY and SMNVEV (reference sequence). Trimming left V 6 bases short and J 4 bases short, with 15 bases between. The CDR3 covers 14 residues. The chain's CDR3 is CASSTWLGSTEAFF. Written as DNA, the CDR3 is TGTGCCAGCAGCACTTGGCTGGGGAGCACTGAAGCTTTCTTT.

This clone was seen once. The V call is TRBV5-4, the J call TRBJ2-5; 11 bases are a match to TRBD2. V shed 5 bases and J 4 bases; nucleotides not matched to a gene: 19. CDR1 is SGHNT and CDR2 is YYREEE in the germline V gene (reference sequence). The CDR3 runs 19 residues. CDR3 sequence (DNA): TGTGCCAGCAGTGCCACCGCTAGCGGGGGGAGCAGGATAAGAGAGACCCAGTACTTC. Protein sequence: CASSATASGGSRIRETQYF.

The chain links TRBV5-1 to TRBJ2-5; D is possibly TRBD2 (6 bases). Germline values: CDR1 SGHRS, CDR2 YFSETQ. Trimming cost V 6 bases and J 4 bases, with 13 bases left between them. The CDR3 covers 13 residues. CDR3 nucleotide sequence: TGCGCCAGCAAACGGGAGATTGGAGAGACCCAGTACTTC. Protein: CASKREIGETQYF.

This CDR3 is CASSPNRVGNSPLHF. The CDR3 nucleotides are TGTGCCAGCAGTCCCAACAGGGTAGGGAATTCACCCCTCCACTTT. J is TRBJ1-6 and V is TRBV27; perhaps TRBD1 as D (6 bases). The CDR3 has 15 amino acids. The germline V gene encodes CDR1 MNHEY and CDR2 SMNVEV (reference sequence). Trimming took 5 bases from V and 7 from J, leaving 15 bases between them.

The chain recombines TRBV6-1 with TRBJ1-1, with D maybe TRBD1 (5 bases). This CDR3 comprises 14 residues. The germline V gene has CDR1 MNHNS and CDR2 SASEGT. Trimming cost V 2 bases and J 5 bases, with 12 bases left between them. For the CDR3, the DNA is TGTGCCAGCAGTGAAAGTGGCAGGGATACTGAAGCTTTCTTT. Protein product: CASSESGRDTEAFF.

The chain couples TRBV28 to TRBJ1-1; no clear D gene. V was clipped by 2 bases and J by 1 base, with 8 bases between them. The CDR3 contains 14 residues. Per germline, CDR1 MDHEN and CDR2 SYDVKM. DNA for the CDR3: TGTGCCAGCAGTTTACCAGGACCGAACACTGAAGCTTTCTTT. It specifies CASSLPGPNTEAFF.

This clone was seen a single time. The genes are TRBV3-1 (or the pseudogene TRBV3-2) and TRBJ2-5, with 9 bases that match TRBD2. V lost 2 bases to trimming and J lost 5 bases; unmatched junction nucleotides: 6. The V gene's germline CDR1 is LGHDT and CDR2 YNNKEL (reference sequence). The length of the CDR3 is 15 residues. CDR3: CASSQWRGGPETQYF. CDR3 in DNA: TGTGCCAGCAGCCAATGGCGGGGGGGCCCCGAGACCCAGTACTTC.

The rearrangement joins TRBV11-2 to TRBJ1-2; D call uncertain. The CDR3 has 15 amino acids. Trimming shortened V by 6 bases and J by 0 bases, and 14 bases separated the two germline ends. Germline CDR1 reads SGHAT; CDR2 reads FQNNGV. This chain's CDR3 is CASSLLRTSNYGYTF. CDR3 sequence (DNA): TGTGCCAGCAGTCTCCTGAGGACTTCTAACTATGGCTACACCTTC.